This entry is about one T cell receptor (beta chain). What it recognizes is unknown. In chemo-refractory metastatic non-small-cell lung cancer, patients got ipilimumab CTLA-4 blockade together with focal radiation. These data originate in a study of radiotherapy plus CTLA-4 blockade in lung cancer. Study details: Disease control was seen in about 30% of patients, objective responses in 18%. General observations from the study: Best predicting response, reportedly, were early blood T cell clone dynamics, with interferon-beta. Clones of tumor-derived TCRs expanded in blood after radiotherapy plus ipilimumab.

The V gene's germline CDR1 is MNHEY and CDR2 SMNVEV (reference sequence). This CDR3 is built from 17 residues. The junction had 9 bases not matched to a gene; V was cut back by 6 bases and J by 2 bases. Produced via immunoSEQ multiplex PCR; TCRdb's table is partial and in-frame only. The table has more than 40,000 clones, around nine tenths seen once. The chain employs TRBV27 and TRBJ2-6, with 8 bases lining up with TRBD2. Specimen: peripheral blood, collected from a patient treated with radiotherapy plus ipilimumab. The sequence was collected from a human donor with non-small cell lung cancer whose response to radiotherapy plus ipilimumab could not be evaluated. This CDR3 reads CASSVRLALTGANVLTF. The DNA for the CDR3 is TGTGCCAGCAGCGTAAGACTAGCGCTAACTGGGGCCAACGTCCTGACTTTC.